Detailed here is one TCR beta chain. Antigen unknown. The data were taken from a study of OX40 agonist ivuxolimab in advanced cancers. Points from the study as a whole: Clonal expansion was among the lowest in partial responders at 0.1-3.0 mg/kg, especially CD8+.

The method was immunoSEQ multiplex PCR; TCRdb's version includes in-frame clones alone and lacks a portion of them. The sample yields roughly 41,000 clones, 85% to 90% seen once. Prior autoimmune disease or systemic immunosuppression barred patients. CDR1 SEHNR and CDR2 FQNEAQ come from the germline V gene (reference sequence). With 0 bases clipped from V and 8 bases from J, the junction kept 9 bases outside the gene matches. The CDR3 is 16 amino acids. The TCR was taken from an adult with an advanced solid tumor such as melanoma, head and neck, liver or kidney cancer. Source: CD4+ or CD8+ T cells sorted from blood, taken in a trial of the OX40 agonist ivuxolimab. This chain links TRBV7-9 with TRBJ1-2; TRBD1 matches at 10 bases. The CDR3 DNA reads as TGTGCCAGCAGCTTAGCACGACAGGGGGCTGCGGGGGGCTACACCTTC. This gives the protein CASSLARQGAAGGYTF.